The 11 T cell receptor beta chains reported below all come from one sample, sequenced in a study of beta chain features in type 1 diabetes. The authors reverse transcribed all of the isolated RNA, so sequencing captured expressed TCRB transcripts. TCRdb keeps only in-frame clones here, not all; method: immunoSEQ multiplex PCR. The sample lists almost 350,000 clones, around 8% seen once, with less than 0.45% in the top ten. Sequencing was performed on central memory CD4+ T cells from blood. The receptors here all came from a woman aged 18-29 years in good health.

This clone was counted many times. The rearrangement uses TRBV5-1 and TRBJ2-7; 12 positions agree with TRBD2. With V trimmed by 4 bases and J by 5 bases, 4 bases remained unmatched. The V gene's germline CDR1 is SGHRS and CDR2 YFSETQ. This CDR3 is built from 14 residues. The CDR3 loop reads CASSPTSGSDEQYF. CDR3 DNA: TGCGCCAGCAGCCCGACTAGCGGGAGCGACGAGCAGTACTTC.

This clone was detected only a few times. The J gene is TRBJ2-7, the V gene TRBV5-5; 8 bases align to TRBD2. Trimming cost V 6 bases and J 2 bases; bases outside gene matches: 4. Looked up from germline, CDR1 is SGHKS and CDR2 is YYEKEE (reference sequence). The CDR3 spans 13 residues. The DNA of the CDR3 is TGTGCCAGCATGCGCGGGGGGACCTACGAGCAGTACTTC. Translation gives CASMRGGTYEQYF.

The rearrangement links TRBV9 to TRBJ2-7; tentatively, D is TRBD1 (6 bases). CDR1 SGDLS and CDR2 YYNGEE come from the germline V gene. V lost 0 bases to trimming and J lost 4 bases, with 14 bases between them. The CDR3 extends over 15 amino acids. The CDR3 coding sequence is TGTGCCAGCAGCGTAGATATTGGGGGCGGGTACGAGCAGTACTTC. It yields the protein CASSVDIGGGYEQYF.

There are a few counts of this clone. This sequence joins TRBV6-1 and TRBJ2-2; the D is unclear. CDR3 length equals 14 residues. V dropped 6 bases and J dropped 0 bases, with 8 bases sitting between them. Germline loops: CDR1 MNHNS, CDR2 SASEGT. CDR3 nucleotides: TGTGCCAGCAGGATCAACCCGAACACCGGGGAGCTGTTTTTT. Translation: CASRINPNTGELFF.

This clone was found many times. This chain joins TRBV19 and TRBJ1-2, with TRBD1 matching over 7 bases. The V gene end was trimmed by 6 bases and the J gene end by 6 bases; junction bases not matched to a gene: 16. CDR1 is LNHDA, CDR2 SQIVND, per germline (reference sequence). This CDR3 spans 16 amino acids. The DNA of the CDR3 is TGTGCCAGTAGACCCCTCGGGGACAGATTCTTGAATGGCTACACCTTC. Its protein is CASRPLGDRFLNGYTF.

This clone appeared a few times. The chain combines TRBV7-2 with TRBJ2-7; no definite D call. Looked up from germline, CDR1 is SGHTA and CDR2 is FQGNSA. The CDR3 has 15 residues. With 1 base removed from V and 3 bases from J, the gap between germline ends came to 13 bases. The CDR3 loop reads CASSLGRQDVYEQYF. As DNA, the CDR3 is TGTGCCAGCAGCTTAGGACGGCAGGACGTCTACGAGCAGTACTTC.

The chain links TRBV11-2 to TRBJ2-5, with 7 bases that match TRBD1. This CDR3 region has 17 residues. Germline CDR1 is SGHAT and CDR2 is FQNNGV. Trimming removed 2 bases from V and 0 bases from J; junction bases left unmatched: 9. The CDR3 loop reads CASSLPRGGYNQETQYF. CDR3 nucleotide sequence: TGTGCCAGCAGCTTACCCCGAGGGGGCTACAACCAAGAGACCCAGTACTTC.

There are a few counts of this clone. The V and J genes are TRBV4-2 and TRBJ1-2; unclear D gene. Germline V gene sequence: CDR1 LGHNA, CDR2 YNFKEQ. This CDR3 contains 14 residues. V lost 4 bases, J lost 0 bases, and 9 bases lay in between. The CDR3 here is CASSPRTTNYGYTF. CDR3 nucleotide sequence: TGTGCCAGCAGCCCTCGGACCACTAACTATGGCTACACCTTC.

This clone was found many times. The V and J genes are TRBV11-2 and TRBJ1-1; D is uncertain. Germline V gene data show CDR1 as SGHAT and CDR2 as FQNNGV. CDR3 length: 12 residues. Trimming cost V 6 bases and J 12 bases, with 17 bases left between them. The CDR3 DNA reads TGTGCCAGCAGTCGTGAGGGCCGGGATTCTTTCTTT. This translates into CASSREGRDSFF.

This rearrangement joins TRBV4-1 to TRBJ2-2, with 9 bases that match TRBD2. V lost 1 base, J lost 2 bases, and 5 bases stayed unmatched. Germline loops: CDR1 MGHRA, CDR2 YSYEKL. The length of the CDR3 is 17 residues. The CDR3 region has the DNA TGCGCCAGCAGCCAAGGACTAGCGGTGCTCAACACCGGGGAGCTGTTTTTT. Protein: CASSQGLAVLNTGELFF.

This clone was detected ten times or more. The V and J genes are TRBV10-3 and TRBJ2-7, with 7 positions matching TRBD2. CDR3 length: 16 amino acids. J was trimmed by 6 bases and V by 2 bases; bases with no gene match: 13. Germline CDR1 and CDR2: ENHRY and SYGVKD. The CDR3 DNA sequence: TGTGCCATCAGTGAGACCCCGGCGGCGGGAGACCTCGAGCAGTACTTC. It translates to CAISETPAAGDLEQYF.